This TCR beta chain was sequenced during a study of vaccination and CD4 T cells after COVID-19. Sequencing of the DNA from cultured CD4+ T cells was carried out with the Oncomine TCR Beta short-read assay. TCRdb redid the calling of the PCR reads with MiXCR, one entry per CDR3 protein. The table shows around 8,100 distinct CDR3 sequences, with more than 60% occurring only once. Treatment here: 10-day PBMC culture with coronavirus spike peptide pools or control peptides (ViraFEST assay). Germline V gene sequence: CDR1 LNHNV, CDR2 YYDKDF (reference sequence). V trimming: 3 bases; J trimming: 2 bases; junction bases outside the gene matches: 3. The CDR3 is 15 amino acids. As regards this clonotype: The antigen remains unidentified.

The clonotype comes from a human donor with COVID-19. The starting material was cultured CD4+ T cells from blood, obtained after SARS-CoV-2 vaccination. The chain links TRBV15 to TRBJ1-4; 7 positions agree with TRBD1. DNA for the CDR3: TGTGCCACCAGCAGTGAACAGGGGACTAATGAAAAACTGTTTTTT. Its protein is CATSSEQGTNEKLFF.